This T cell receptor beta chain appears in the sequencing data of a study of beta chain features in type 1 diabetes. About the research overall: Age, gender and cell yields were alike across patients and healthy donors. General study points: Overrepresentation of cells with high TCR expression could result from cDNA sequencing. Among type 1 diabetes patients, VDJ junctions had fewer insertions and more deletions.

Reverse transcription of all isolated RNA meant that expressed TCRB transcripts were sequenced. Here immunoSEQ multiplex PCR was the method, and the copy in TCRdb shows in-frame clones only, minus some. This sample yields 970,000 or so clones, of which roughly 17% are seen a single time; 0.02% to 0.03% belongs to the top ten. Looked up from germline, CDR1 is SNHLY and CDR2 is FYNNEI. This CDR3 spans 14 amino acids. The germline V and J ends were trimmed by 4 bases and 4 bases, with 11 bases remaining between them. In regard to this clone: What it recognizes is unknown.

Each of the CD4+ naive, central memory, regulatory and stem cell-like memory populations was sorted via CD45RO/CCR7/CD25/CD127/CD95/CD27. The V gene is TRBV2, the J gene TRBJ2-1; weak D call: TRBD2 (6 bases). This TCR came from a woman between 18 and 29 years old in good health. Sequenced input: naive CD4+ T cells from blood. CDR3: CASSAQRVYNEQFF. The CDR3 DNA follows: TGTGCCAGCAGTGCCCAGCGGGTGTACAATGAGCAGTTCTTC.